Presented here are 27 T cell receptor beta chains from one specimen sequenced in a study of OX40 agonist ivuxolimab in advanced cancers. This table comes from immunoSEQ multiplex PCR, and its TCRdb copy is limited to in-frame clones, with some not included. The table records roughly 34,000 clones, approximately 91% of them present only once. The starting material was CD4+ or CD8+ T cells sorted from blood, obtained in a trial of the OX40 agonist ivuxolimab. All receptors derive from an adult with an advanced solid tumor such as melanoma, head and neck, liver or kidney cancer.

The chain is built from TRBV28 and TRBJ2-3, with 8 bases matching TRBD1. Germline CDR1 reads MDHEN; CDR2 reads SYDVKM. V shed 6 bases, J shed 5 bases, and the junction held 7 bases outside the gene matches. This CDR3 comprises 14 residues. The DNA of the CDR3 is TGTGCCAGCAGCTCAGGGGGCGCGGGAGATACGCAGTATTTT. This codes for CASSSGGAGDTQYF.

The rearrangement joins TRBV29-1 to TRBJ2-2; 7 bases match TRBD2. The germline CDR1 and CDR2 sequences are SQVTM and ANQGSEA. Germline trimming cut 5 bases from V and 4 bases from J; bases unmatched to any gene: 4. The CDR3 runs 13 residues. CDR3 DNA: TGCAGCGTTACGCGGGGGATCACCGGGGAGCTGTTTTTT. Encoded protein: CSVTRGITGELFF.

This clone was counted a single time. This rearrangement joins TRBV11-2 to TRBJ2-5, with D tentatively TRBD1 or TRBD2 (6 bases each). Germline CDR1 reads SGHAT; CDR2 reads FQNNGV. The CDR3 length is 13 residues. Trimming removed 6 bases from V and 1 base from J, with 9 bases in between. This chain's CDR3 is CASRGGVQETQYF. The CDR3 DNA reads TGTGCCAGCAGGGGGGGCGTCCAAGAGACCCAGTACTTC.

This chain links TRBV28 with TRBJ1-1; D not certain. Per germline, CDR1 MDHEN and CDR2 SYDVKM. V was pared by 4 bases and J by 0 bases, with 9 bases between. CDR3 size: 14 residues. The CDR3 coding sequence is TGTGCCAGCAGTTCCCCAGCCATGAACACTGAAGCTTTCTTT. Translating gives CASSSPAMNTEAFF. The variable domain in full, with the rest retrieved from reference TRBV28 and TRBJ1-1, is DVKVTQSSRYLVKRTGEKVFLECVQDMDHENMFWYRQDPGLGLRLIYFSYDVKMKEKGDIPEGYSVSREKKERFSLILESASTNQTSMYLCASSSPAMNTEAFFGQGTRLTVV.

This rearrangement joins TRBV21-1 to TRBJ2-7; the table gives TRBD1 as D, unverified against the DNA. TRBV21-1 is designated a pseudogene. The CDR3 length is 16 residues. CDR3 nucleotide sequence: TGTGCCAGCAGCACCCCCCCAGGGCAAGGGCCCTACGAGCAGTACTTC. Its protein is CASSTPPGQGPYEQYF.

The V call is TRBV2, the J call TRBJ2-3; possible D gene TRBD2, 6 bases. The germline gives CDR1 SNHLY, CDR2 FYNNEI. The ends were cut back, 4 bases at V and 0 bases at J, with 11 bases in the middle. The CDR3 covers 15 residues. Here the CDR3 DNA reads TGTGCCAGCAGTGTGGACGGGGGAAGCACAGATACGCAGTATTTT. This gives the protein CASSVDGGSTDTQYF. The full variable domain, its missing parts supplied by reference TRBV2 and TRBJ2-3, is EPEVTQTPSHQVTQMGQEVILRCVPISNHLYFYWYRQILGQKVEFLVSFYNNEISEKSEIFDDQFSVERPDGSNFTLKIRSTKLEDSAMYFCASSVDGGSTDTQYFGPGTRLTVL.

This clone was counted a few times. The chain employs TRBV9 and TRBJ2-3; maybe TRBD2 (5 bases). Germline CDR1 and CDR2: SGDLS and YYNGEE. This CDR3 region has 15 residues. V lost 0 bases and J lost 0, with 8 bases in between. For the CDR3, the DNA is TGTGCCAGCAGCGTAGGAGGGCGGAGCACAGATACGCAGTATTTT. This sequence encodes CASSVGGRSTDTQYF.

This sequence joins TRBV27 and TRBJ2-3; 11 bases line up with TRBD2. Germline V gene sequence: CDR1 MNHEY, CDR2 SMNVEV (reference sequence). The CDR3 totals 15 residues. V was clipped by 6 bases and J by 4 bases; unmatched bases: 6. This CDR3 is CASRDSGGAADTQYF. DNA for the CDR3: TGTGCCAGCAGGGATAGCGGGGGGGCCGCAGATACGCAGTATTTT.

The V and J genes are TRBV19 and TRBJ1-4; 8 bases line up with TRBD1. The V gene end was trimmed by 8 bases and the J gene end by 7 bases; junction bases not matched to a gene: 6. The CDR3 runs 13 residues. Germline V gene lookup returns CDR1 LNHDA and CDR2 SQIVND (reference sequence). The CDR3 DNA reads TGTGCCAGTGCAGGGGACAGGAGTGAAAAACTGTTTTTT. The encoded protein is CASAGDRSEKLFF.

The CDR3 is CASSQRSVGQGGGNTIYF. The CDR3 nucleotides read TGTGCCAGCAGCCAGCGTAGCGTCGGACAGGGAGGGGGAAACACCATATATTTT. The chain has TRBV7-6 and TRBJ1-3, with 8 nucleotides matching TRBD1. CDR1 is SGHVS, CDR2 FNYEAQ, per germline. This CDR3 spans 18 amino acids. J gave up 4 bases and V 5 bases, and 16 bases lay outside the gene matches.

CDR3: CASSPSDGSYGYTF. The CDR3 DNA reads TGTGCCAGCAGCCCCTCGGACGGTTCCTATGGCTACACCTTC. The chain links TRBV7-2 to TRBJ1-2; D ambiguous. Looked up from germline, CDR1 is SGHTA and CDR2 is FQGNSA. Trimming took off 5 bases at V and 4 bases at J, with 14 bases between the two ends. The CDR3 totals 14 residues.

The J gene is TRBJ2-2, the V gene TRBV7-3; the match to TRBD1 covers 9 bases. CDR3 length: 15 amino acids. V was clipped by 5 bases and J by 4 bases; unmatched bases: 5. CDR1 is SGHTA, CDR2 FQGTGA, per germline. CDR3 DNA: TGTGCCAGCAGCATGTCGGGACAGGGCACCGGGGAGCTGTTTTTT. This codes for CASSMSGQGTGELFF.

The chain has TRBV6-1 and TRBJ1-4; 7 nucleotides align to TRBD1. The CDR3 has 15 residues. CDR1 is MNHNS and CDR2 is SASEGT in the germline V gene. V shed 6 bases, J shed 7 bases, and the junction held 11 bases outside the gene matches. In DNA form, the CDR3 reads TGTGCCAGCAGCCTTTCTCAGGGGGAAGGTGAAAAACTGTTTTTT. Amino acids: CASSLSQGEGEKLFF.

The V gene is TRBV6-5, the J gene TRBJ2-3; perhaps D is TRBD1 or TRBD2 (5 bases each). The CDR3 has 16 residues. V lost 0 bases, J lost 0 bases, and 10 bases lay in between. In germline, CDR1 is MNHEY, CDR2 SVGAGI. The CDR3: CASSYSRRGSTDTQYF. CDR3 nucleotides: TGTGCCAGCAGTTACTCCCGCCGGGGCAGCACAGATACGCAGTATTTT.

This chain joins TRBV6-1 and TRBJ2-7, with TRBD1 matching over 8 bases. With V trimmed by 5 bases and J by 3 bases, 6 bases remained unmatched. CDR1 and CDR2 (germline): MNHNS, SASEGT. CDR3 size: 14 residues. The CDR3 DNA is TGTGCCAGCAGTCCAGACAGGGGACTCTACGAGCAGTACTTC. Protein sequence: CASSPDRGLYEQYF.

V and J are TRBV19 and TRBJ2-5, with 8 bases fitting TRBD1. V lost 4 bases to trimming and J lost 0 bases; unmatched junction nucleotides: 4. CDR3 length: 15 amino acids. CDR1 LNHDA and CDR2 SQIVND come from the germline V gene (reference sequence). The CDR3 sequence: CASSTLDRDQETQYF. CDR3 DNA: TGTGCCAGTAGTACCCTGGACAGGGACCAAGAGACCCAGTACTTC. Complete variable domain (other parts from reference TRBV19 and TRBJ2-5): DGGITQSPKYLFRKEGQNVTLSCEQNLNHDAMYWYRQDPGQGLRLIYYSQIVNDFQKGDIAEGYSVSREKKESFPLTVTSAQKNPTAFYLCASSTLDRDQETQYFGPGTRLLVL.

In regard to this clone: One end of the junction fails to match germline, which may point to a read error. The chain links TRBV30 to TRBJ2-1, with TRBD2 matching 7 bases. CDR3 length: 15 amino acids. Germline V lookup: CDR1 GTSNPN, CDR2 SVGIG (reference sequence). CDR3 loop: CAWGVPGGGHNEQFF. CDR3 in DNA: TGTGCCTGGGGTGTCCCGGGCGGGGGACACAATGAGCAGTTCTTC. Full variable domain (rest looked up from reference TRBV30 and TRBJ2-1): SQTIHQWPATLVQPVGSPLSLECTVEGTSNPNLYWYRQAAGRGLQLLFYSVGIGQISSEVPQNLSASRPQDRQFILSSKKLLLSDSGFYLCAWGVPGGGHNEQFFGPGTRLTVL.

The chain uses TRBV28 and TRBJ2-7; D remains ambiguous. This CDR3 contains 13 residues. The germline gives CDR1 MDHEN, CDR2 SYDVKM. V shed 6 bases and J shed 0 bases, with 9 bases lying between them. CDR3 amino acids: CASSPPSSYEQYF. CDR3 sequence (DNA): TGTGCCAGCAGCCCCCCCAGCTCCTACGAGCAGTACTTC.

The V call is TRBV4-1, the J call TRBJ1-1, with a possible D match to TRBD1 (6 bases). The germline CDR1 and CDR2 sequences are MGHRA and YSYEKL. Deletions cut 3 bases from V and 2 bases from J, with 19 bases between. The CDR3 length is 17 residues. The CDR3 protein is CASSQARDMVPNTEAFF. CDR3 nucleotides: TGCGCCAGCAGCCAGGCCCGGGACATGGTCCCAAACACTGAAGCTTTCTTT.

The rearrangement links TRBV7-9 to TRBJ1-2, with D tentatively TRBD1 (5 bases). Trimming removed 3 bases at V and 1 base at J, with 9 bases between. The CDR3 is made up of 14 amino acids. Germline V gene data show CDR1 as SEHNR and CDR2 as FQNEAQ (reference sequence). The CDR3: CASSLGGFNYGYTF. The DNA of the CDR3 is TGTGCCAGCAGCTTGGGGGGATTTAACTATGGCTACACCTTC. Drawing the rest from reference TRBV7-9 and TRBJ1-2, the complete variable domain is DTGVSQNPRHKITKRGQNVTFRCDPISEHNRLYWYRQTLGQGPEFLTYFQNEAQLEKSRLLSDRFSAERPKGSFSTLEIQRTEQGDSAMYLCASSLGGFNYGYTFGSGTRLTVV.

V is TRBV28 and J is TRBJ1-4; D remains ambiguous. Deletions cut 4 bases from V and 13 bases from J, with 22 bases between. The CDR3 length is 15 residues. Germline V lookup: CDR1 MDHEN, CDR2 SYDVKM. The CDR3 here is CASSSPKGGVESLFF. The CDR3 DNA sequence: TGTGCCAGCAGTTCCCCCAAAGGTGGAGTTGAGTCACTGTTTTTT.

The rearrangement uses TRBV28 and TRBJ2-1, with 10 bases lining up with TRBD2. V shed 5 bases, J shed 1 base, and the junction held 5 bases outside the gene matches. The CDR3 is 16 amino acids. Germline V gives CDR1 MDHEN, CDR2 SYDVKM. The CDR3 bases are TGTGCCAGCAGTCAATGGACTAGCGGATCCTACAATGAGCAGTTCTTC. It is translated as CASSQWTSGSYNEQFF. Looking up the rest from reference TRBV28 and TRBJ2-1 gives the full variable domain: DVKVTQSSRYLVKRTGEKVFLECVQDMDHENMFWYRQDPGLGLRLIYFSYDVKMKEKGDIPEGYSVSREKKERFSLILESASTNQTSMYLCASSQWTSGSYNEQFFGPGTRLTVL.

The rearrangement links TRBV19 to TRBJ2-2, with D perhaps given as TRBD1 or TRBD2 (5 bases each). CDR1 is LNHDA and CDR2 is SQIVND in the germline V gene (reference sequence). V shed 4 bases and J shed 3 bases, with 15 bases lying between them. CDR3 length equals 16 residues. Written as DNA, the CDR3 is TGTGCCAGTAGTACCAGGTTGGGACCTGACACCGGGGAGCTGTTTTTT. Translating gives CASSTRLGPDTGELFF.

The CDR3 nucleotides are TGCGCCAGCAGCACCCGTGGGCTGAACACTGAAGCTTTCTTT. It yields the protein CASSTRGLNTEAFF. The J gene is TRBJ1-1, the V gene TRBV5-1; D ambiguous. V gave up 4 bases and J gave up 0 bases, with 10 bases separating them. The CDR3 is made up of 14 amino acids. The germline CDR1 and CDR2 sequences are SGHRS and YFSETQ.

This chain connects TRBV2 to TRBJ2-6, with D unresolved. Germline V lookup: CDR1 SNHLY, CDR2 FYNNEI. Trimming pared 7 bases from V and 2 bases from J, leaving 15 bases between. This CDR3 has 16 residues. CDR3 loop: CASTSDRVTGANVLTF. DNA of the CDR3: TGTGCCAGCACCTCGGATAGGGTAACTGGGGCCAACGTCCTGACTTTC.

The rearrangement joins TRBV9 to TRBJ2-2, with TRBD1 matching over 10 bases. The CDR3 has 16 amino acids. The junction had 8 bases not matched to a gene; V was cut back by 4 bases and J by 5 bases. Germline-derived CDR1 and CDR2 are SGDLS and YYNGEE. The CDR3 bases are TGTGCCAGCAGCTCCGGGACAGGGGTAAATACCGGGGAGCTGTTTTTT. Its translation: CASSSGTGVNTGELFF.

V gene TRBV12-5 combines with J gene TRBJ2-7, with D maybe TRBD2 (6 bases). V shed 5 bases and J shed 3 bases, with 11 bases lying between them. CDR1 is LGHNT and CDR2 is FRNRAP in the germline V gene. This CDR3 has 13 residues. The CDR3 loop reads CASGEGLSYEQYF. In DNA form, the CDR3 reads TGTGCTAGTGGTGAGGGACTCAGCTACGAGCAGTACTTC.